The T cell receptor beta chain described here comes from a study of follicular helper T cells after annual influenza vaccination. About the study: Across the 2013-2014, 2014-2015 and 2015-2016 vaccination seasons, some subjects were resampled.

This sample's time point: 2015-2016 season, 7 days after influenza vaccination. Sequencing was performed with immunoSEQ multiplex PCR; in TCRdb, only in-frame clones are kept and a portion is missing. This table holds about 6,800 clones, around 80% found once. V lost 8 bases and J lost 0, with 11 bases in between. Germline values: CDR1 MNHEY, CDR2 SMNVEV (reference sequence). This CDR3 has 15 amino acids. The starting material was CXCR5- memory CD4+ T cells sorted from blood, obtained 7 days after influenza vaccination. The receptor's source is an adult who received the influenza vaccine. The chain is built from TRBV27 and TRBJ2-6; D gene uncertain. CDR3 coding DNA: TGTGCCAGCCGAACGAGCCCCTCTGGGGCCAACGTCCTGACTTTC. Its translation is CASRTSPSGANVLTF.